The source of this T cell receptor (beta chain) is a study of regulatory T cells in long-lasting Graves disease. For the study at large: Disease was considered persistent Graves' disease after over 5 years of antithyroid drugs (with positive TSH receptor antibodies). Study findings and constraints: The researchers studied only peripheral blood, not thyroid tissue.

Arm-PCR of CDR3 regions with iRepertoire HTBI primers generated TCR beta libraries. Under the authors' procedure: Identified across the samples were 55 to 75 TRBV segments and around 14 TRBJ segments. One entry per CDR3 protein results from TCRdb running MiXCR on the multiplex PCR reads. The V and J calls reflect TCRdb's pipeline rather than the authors' work. Of more than 300,000 distinct CDR3 sequences in the sample, roughly 24% are singletons; the top ten hold around a quarter. CDR1 is MDHEN and CDR2 is SYDVKM in the germline V gene. Unmatched junction bases numbered 12, after V lost 5 bases and J lost 5 bases. This CDR3 is 16 amino acids long. Time point: persistent/refractory GD, antithyroid drugs over 5 years with positive TRAb. From RNA extracted from PBMCs, the TCR library was made. This clonotype was found a few times. The antigen is unknown.

The TCR originated in a woman in her thirties or forties with Graves disease. The material sequenced was peripheral blood mononuclear cells (PBMCs), taken when the disease was refractory, from a patient treated with antithyroid drugs. The V gene is TRBV28, the J gene TRBJ2-3, with 8 bases fitting TRBD2. This CDR3 is CASSTLSGRGRDTQYF. CDR3 DNA sequence: TGTGCCAGCAGTACACTCAGCGGGAGAGGTCGAGATACGCAGTATTTT. Filled out from reference TRBV28 and TRBJ2-3, the complete variable domain reads DVKVTQSSRYLVKRTGEKVFLECVQDMDHENMFWYRQDPGLGLRLIYFSYDVKMKEKGDIPEGYSVSREKKERFSLILESASTNQTSMYLCASSTLSGRGRDTQYFGPGTRLTVL.